This T cell receptor beta chain was recorded in a study of CD8+ T cells in alopecia areata. Study in general: Administration of oral tofacitinib to treated patients was at 5 to 10 mg twice daily.

This CDR3 region has 14 residues. Germline CDR1 MNHEY, CDR2 SMNVEV (reference sequence). Extraction of RNA preceded its reverse transcription into cDNA, which served as the sequencing template. TCRdb's table, derived via immunoSEQ multiplex PCR, lists solely in-frame clones and lacks some. The table has 40,000 to 45,000 clones, around nine tenths seen once. Stated treatment: oral pan-JAK inhibitor, 5-10 mg twice daily. Samples from alopecia areata patients were lesional scalp punch biopsies and peripheral blood. With respect to this clone: Its antigen is not identified. At one end the junction does not follow the germline gene, possibly because of a read error.

Study-wide results and caveats: Scalp sample data also include resident alphabeta T cells from normal skin. Clonality was higher in lesional than normal scalp, especially in alopecia totalis/universalis.

The rearrangement uses TRBV27 and TRBJ2-1; TRBD1 matches at 9 bases. The TCR comes from a human donor with alopecia areata. The sequencing here drew on CD8+ T cells sorted from blood, taken at week 24, from a patient treated with tofacitinib. The CDR3 DNA reads TGTGCCAGCAGTTCCTCCGGGACAGGGAATGGGCAGTTCTTC. This encodes CASSSSGTGNGQFF.